Each of the 2 T cell receptor beta chains below was sequenced from the same sample in a study of CXCR3-negative and CXCR3-positive naive CD8 T cells. UMI-tagged TRB cDNA libraries were built via 5' RACE. Reanalyzing the 5' RACE reads, TCRdb keeps one entry per CDR3 protein, without DNA. The sample holds about 45,000 distinct CDR3 sequences. Sequenced input: naive CXCR3- CD8+ T cells from blood. As for subset: CD45RO-CCR7+CD27+CD95- naive CD8+ T cells lacking CXCR3 (TNR3-). These receptors all come from a human donor in good health. Some clones in this sample may be carry-over from other donors' samples.

The genes are TRBV6-5 and TRBJ2-5. CDR1 and CDR2 (germline): MNHEY, SVGAGI. This CDR3 spans 14 amino acids. The CDR3 loop reads CASSYSISQETQYF.

J is TRBJ2-1 and V is TRBV10-3. The CDR3 spans 13 residues. Germline V gives CDR1 ENHRY, CDR2 SYGVKD. This CDR3 is CAISEASYNEQFF.